This T cell receptor beta chain is drawn from a study of Ad26.COV2.S vaccination and SARS-CoV-2 variants. Study-level background: The authors gave Ad26.COV2.S intramuscularly, either once or twice 56 days apart. Study results and caveats: Vaccinees reportedly had broad spike-specific CD8+ and CD4+ T cell responses. Breadth and depth estimates from TCRs may understate total T cell responses.

Treatment indicated: roughly 19 received Ad26.COV2.S at low or high dose, single or two shots; 5 received placebo; per-sample allocation not given. Specimens were obtained on day 63 following the first vaccine or placebo injection. A Boston adult aged 18-55 years was the donor. Assay used: immunoSEQ multiplex PCR; TCRdb lists only in-frame clones, some missing. The table lists roughly 700,000 clones, 89% of them singletons. Comment on this clone: The antigen remains unidentified.

CDR1 is LNHDA and CDR2 is SQIVND in the germline V gene (reference sequence). The CDR3 length is 14 residues. V was pared by 0 bases and J by 2 bases, with 8 bases between. The clonotype comes from a person aged 18 to 59 who received the Ad26.COV2.S COVID-19 vaccine or a placebo. The chain joins TRBV19 to TRBJ2-7, with no clear D. This sample comprised peripheral blood, obtained in a trial of Ad26.COV2.S vaccine versus placebo. The CDR3: CASSIDSAAYEQYF. DNA of the CDR3: TGTGCCAGTAGTATAGATTCGGCAGCCTACGAGCAGTACTTC.